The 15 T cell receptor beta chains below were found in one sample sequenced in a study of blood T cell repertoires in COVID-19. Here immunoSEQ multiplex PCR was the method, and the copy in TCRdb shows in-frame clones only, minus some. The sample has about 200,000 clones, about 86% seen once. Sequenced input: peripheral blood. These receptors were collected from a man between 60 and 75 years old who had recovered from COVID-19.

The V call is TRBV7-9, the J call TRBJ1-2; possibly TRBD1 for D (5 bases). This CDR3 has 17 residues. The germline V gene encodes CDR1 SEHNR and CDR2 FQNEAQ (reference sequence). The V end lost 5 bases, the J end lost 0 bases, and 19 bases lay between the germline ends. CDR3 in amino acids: CASSHRGGGSSNYGYTF. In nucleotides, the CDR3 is TGTGCCAGCAGCCATCGTGGCGGGGGGAGTTCTAACTATGGCTACACCTTC.

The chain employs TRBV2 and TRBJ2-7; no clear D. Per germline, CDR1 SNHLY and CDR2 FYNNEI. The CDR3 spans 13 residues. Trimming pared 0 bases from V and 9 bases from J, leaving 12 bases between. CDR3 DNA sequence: TGTGCCAGCAGTGAAGCTCCCTTAGCCGGGCAGTACTTC. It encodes CASSEAPLAGQYF.

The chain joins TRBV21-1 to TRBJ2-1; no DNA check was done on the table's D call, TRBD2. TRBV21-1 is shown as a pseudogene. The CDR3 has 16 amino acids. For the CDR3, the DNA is TGTGCCAGCAGCAATCCTCTGGAGGGGCAGTACAATGAGCAGTTCTTC. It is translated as CASSNPLEGQYNEQFF.

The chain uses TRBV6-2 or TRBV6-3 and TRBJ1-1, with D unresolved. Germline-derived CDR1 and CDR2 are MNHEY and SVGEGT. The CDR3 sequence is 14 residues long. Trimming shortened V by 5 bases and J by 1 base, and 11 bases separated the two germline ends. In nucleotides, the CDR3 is TGTGCCAGCAGTCCAACGGTACCGAACACTGAAGCTTTCTTT. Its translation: CASSPTVPNTEAFF.

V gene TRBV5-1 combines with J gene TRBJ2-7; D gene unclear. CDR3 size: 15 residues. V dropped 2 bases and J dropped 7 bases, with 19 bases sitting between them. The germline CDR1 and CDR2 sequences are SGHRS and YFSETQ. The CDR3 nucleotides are TGCGCCAGCAGCTTAAGCAGGAAATCTCCGGAAGAGCAGTACTTC. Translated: CASSLSRKSPEEQYF.

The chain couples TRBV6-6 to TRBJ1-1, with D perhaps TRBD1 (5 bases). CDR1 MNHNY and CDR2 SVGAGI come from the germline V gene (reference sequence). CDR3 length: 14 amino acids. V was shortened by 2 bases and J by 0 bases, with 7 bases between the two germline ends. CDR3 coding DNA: TGTGCCAGCAGTTACGGGGCTTTGAACACTGAAGCTTTCTTT. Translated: CASSYGALNTEAFF.

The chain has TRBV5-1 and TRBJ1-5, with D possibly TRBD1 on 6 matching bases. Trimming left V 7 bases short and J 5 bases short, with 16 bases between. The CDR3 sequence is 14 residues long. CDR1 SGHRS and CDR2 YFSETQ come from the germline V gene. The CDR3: CASSLGGQDQPQHF. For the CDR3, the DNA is TGCGCCAGCTCCCTGGGGGGGCAGGATCAGCCCCAGCATTTT.

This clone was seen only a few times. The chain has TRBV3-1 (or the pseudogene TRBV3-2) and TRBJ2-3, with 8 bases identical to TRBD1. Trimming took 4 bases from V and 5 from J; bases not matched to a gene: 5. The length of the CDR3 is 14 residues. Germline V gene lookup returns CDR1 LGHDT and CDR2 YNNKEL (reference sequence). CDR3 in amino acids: CASSLSTGGDTQYF. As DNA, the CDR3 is TGTGCCAGCAGCCTATCCACAGGGGGAGATACGCAGTATTTT.

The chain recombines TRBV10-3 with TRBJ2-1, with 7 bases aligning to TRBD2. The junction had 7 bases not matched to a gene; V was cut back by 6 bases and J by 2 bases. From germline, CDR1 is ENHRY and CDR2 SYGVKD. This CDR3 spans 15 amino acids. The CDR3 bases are TGTGCCATCAGGGAAGGCGGGGGACCCTACAATGAGCAGTTCTTC. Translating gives CAIREGGGPYNEQFF.

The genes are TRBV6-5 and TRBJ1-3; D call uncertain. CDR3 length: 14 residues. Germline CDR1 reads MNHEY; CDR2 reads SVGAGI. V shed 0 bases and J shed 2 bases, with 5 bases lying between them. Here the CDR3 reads CASSYSGPGNTIYF. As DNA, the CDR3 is TGTGCCAGCAGTTACTCTGGGCCTGGAAACACCATATATTTT.

CDR3 coding DNA: TGTGCCAGCAGCTTGGAGCTAGGGGATCGGGAAAAACTGTTTTTT. This encodes CASSLELGDREKLFF. The V gene is TRBV5-4, the J gene TRBJ1-4; D may be TRBD1 (5 bases). Germline values: CDR1 SGHNT, CDR2 YYREEE (reference sequence). This CDR3 contains 15 residues. Trimming cost V 0 bases and J 8 bases, with 14 bases left between them.

The CDR3 nucleotides read TGTGCCAGCAGAGGGGGACTGAACACTGAAGCTTTCTTT. Translated: CASRGGLNTEAFF. The V and J genes are TRBV2 and TRBJ1-1; possible D gene TRBD1, 6 bases. This CDR3 is built from 13 residues. CDR1 and CDR2 (germline): SNHLY, FYNNEI. V was clipped by 6 bases and J by 0 bases, with 8 bases between them.

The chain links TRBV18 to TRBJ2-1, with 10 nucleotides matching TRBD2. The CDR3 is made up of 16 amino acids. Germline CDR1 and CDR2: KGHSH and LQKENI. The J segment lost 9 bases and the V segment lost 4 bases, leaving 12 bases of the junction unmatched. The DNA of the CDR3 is TGTGCCAGCTCACGATCTGAAGCGGGAGGGCCCATTGAGCAGTTCTTC. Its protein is CASSRSEAGGPIEQFF.

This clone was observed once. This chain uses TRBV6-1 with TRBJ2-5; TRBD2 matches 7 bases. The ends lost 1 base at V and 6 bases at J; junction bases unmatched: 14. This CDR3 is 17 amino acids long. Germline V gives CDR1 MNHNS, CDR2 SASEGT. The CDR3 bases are TGTGCCAGCAGTGAAGGGGATAGCGGGTCCCTCTTAAAGACCCAGTACTTC. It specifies CASSEGDSGSLLKTQYF.

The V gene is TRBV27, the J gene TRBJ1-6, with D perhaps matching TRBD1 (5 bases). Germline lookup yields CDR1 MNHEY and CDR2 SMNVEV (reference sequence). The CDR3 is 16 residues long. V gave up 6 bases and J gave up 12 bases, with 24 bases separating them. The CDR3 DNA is TGTGCCAGCAGACTTGGGATGGGGACTCAAGAGATACCCCTCCACTTT. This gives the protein CASRLGMGTQEIPLHF.